This TCR beta chain was obtained from a study of human T cells and chemical hapten exposure. Trimming at V came to 5 bases and at J to 7 bases, leaving 5 bases not matched to a gene. The germline V gene has CDR1 SGHTA and CDR2 FQGNSA. The CDR3 has 14 amino acids. Time point specified: pre-sensitization, week 0. Indicated treatment: therapeutic diphenylcyclopropenone sensitization with weekly scalp DPC. TCRdb itself ran the RACE reads through MiXCR, one entry per CDR3 protein. The table shows approximately 180,000 distinct CDR3 sequences, with around 30% occurring only once. The V call is TRBV7-2, the J call TRBJ1-4; 9 bases match TRBD1. This TCR was sampled from a woman between 25 and 40 years old with alopecia areata. Some clones in this sample may be carry-over from other donors' samples. This specimen consisted of whole blood, obtained in connection with sensitization to the hapten diphenylcyclopropenone (DPC). Written as DNA, the CDR3 is TGTGCCAGCAGCACGGGACAGGGCGGTGAAAAACTGTTTTTT. It codes for CASSTGQGGEKLFF.